This T cell receptor (beta chain) was documented in a study of blood T cells in healthy people across ages. Each donor supplied ten milliliters of peripheral blood. Primers used in a second PCR of roughly 6 to 11 cycles were a sample-barcoded 5' primer and a J-beta primer mix. Each of the cDNA molecules was tagged by a template-switch adaptor with 12 random nucleotides. In TCRdb, the 5' RACE reads were re-called with MiXCR into one record per CDR3 protein. Among around 1.5 million distinct CDR3 sequences listed, approximately 59% were seen once. Study-level results: Fewer expanded clones and more diversity marked long-lived versus aged donors.

The CDR3 length is 18 residues. Germline loops: CDR1 SGHTA, CDR2 FQGNSA. The germline V and J ends were trimmed by 2 bases and 0 bases, with 14 bases remaining between them. This clonotype was seen a few times. Its antigen is as yet unknown. The sequenced material came from blood. The chain links TRBV7-2 to TRBJ2-6; D might be TRBD1 (6 bases). The sequence was obtained from a man between 18 and 35 years old in good health. CDR3 nucleotide sequence: TGTGCCAGCAGCTTACGTATCCCGGACAGCTCTGGGGCCAACGTCCTGACTTTC. Amino acid sequence: CASSLRIPDSSGANVLTF.